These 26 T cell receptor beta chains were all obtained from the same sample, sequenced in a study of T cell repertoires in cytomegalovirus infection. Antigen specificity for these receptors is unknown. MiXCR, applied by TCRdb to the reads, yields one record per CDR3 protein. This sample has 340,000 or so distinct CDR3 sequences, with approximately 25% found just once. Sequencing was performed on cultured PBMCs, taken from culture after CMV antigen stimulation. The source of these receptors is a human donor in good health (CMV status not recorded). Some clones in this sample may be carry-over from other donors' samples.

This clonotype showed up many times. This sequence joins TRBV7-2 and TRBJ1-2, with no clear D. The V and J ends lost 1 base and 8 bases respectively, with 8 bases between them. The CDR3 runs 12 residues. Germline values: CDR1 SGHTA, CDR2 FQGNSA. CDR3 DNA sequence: TGTGCCAGCAGCTTAGAAGGGTGGGGCTACACCTTC. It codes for CASSLEGWGYTF.

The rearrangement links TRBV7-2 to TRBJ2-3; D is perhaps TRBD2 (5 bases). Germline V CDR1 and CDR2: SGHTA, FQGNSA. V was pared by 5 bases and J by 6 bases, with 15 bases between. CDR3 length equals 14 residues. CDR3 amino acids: CASSRLIPGDTQYF. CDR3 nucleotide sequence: TGTGCCAGCAGCCGACTCATACCGGGGGATACGCAGTATTTT. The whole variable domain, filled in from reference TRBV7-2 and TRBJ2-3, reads GAGVSQSPSNKVTEKGKDVELRCDPISGHTALYWYRQSLGQGLEFLIYFQGNSAPDKSGLPSDRFSAERTGGSVSTLTIQRTQQEDSAVYLCASSRLIPGDTQYFGPGTRLTVL.

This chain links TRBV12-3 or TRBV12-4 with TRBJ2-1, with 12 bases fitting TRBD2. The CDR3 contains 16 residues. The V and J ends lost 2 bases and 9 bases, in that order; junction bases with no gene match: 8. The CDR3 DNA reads TGTGCCAGCAGTTTATCCGCTAGCGGGAGGGCTGGTGAGCAGTTCTTC. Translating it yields CASSLSASGRAGEQFF.

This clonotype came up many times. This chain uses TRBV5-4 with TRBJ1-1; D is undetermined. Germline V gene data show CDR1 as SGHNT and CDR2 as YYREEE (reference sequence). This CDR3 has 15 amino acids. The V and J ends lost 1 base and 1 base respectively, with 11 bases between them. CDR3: CASSLKNMANTEAFF. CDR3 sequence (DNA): TGTGCCAGCAGCTTGAAGAATATGGCGAACACTGAAGCTTTCTTT. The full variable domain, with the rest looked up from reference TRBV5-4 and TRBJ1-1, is ETGVTQSPTHLIKTRGQQVTLRCSSQSGHNTVSWYQQALGQGPQFIFQYYREEENGRGNFPPRFSGLQFPNYSSELNVNALELDDSALYLCASSLKNMANTEAFFGQGTRLTVV.

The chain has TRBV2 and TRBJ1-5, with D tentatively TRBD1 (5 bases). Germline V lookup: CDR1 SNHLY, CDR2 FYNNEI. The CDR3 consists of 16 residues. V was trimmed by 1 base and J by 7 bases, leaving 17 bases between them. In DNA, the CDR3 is TGTGCCAGCAGTGAAGGGGTCTCGGGGGTATGGCAGCCCCAGCATTTT. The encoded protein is CASSEGVSGVWQPQHF.

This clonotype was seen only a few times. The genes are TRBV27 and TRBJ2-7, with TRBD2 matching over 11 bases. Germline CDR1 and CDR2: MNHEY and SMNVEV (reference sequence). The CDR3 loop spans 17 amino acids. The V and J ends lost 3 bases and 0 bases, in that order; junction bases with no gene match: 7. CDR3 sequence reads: CASSLGSGRAYSYEQYF. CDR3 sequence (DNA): TGTGCCAGCAGTTTGGGTAGCGGGAGGGCCTACTCCTACGAGCAGTACTTC.

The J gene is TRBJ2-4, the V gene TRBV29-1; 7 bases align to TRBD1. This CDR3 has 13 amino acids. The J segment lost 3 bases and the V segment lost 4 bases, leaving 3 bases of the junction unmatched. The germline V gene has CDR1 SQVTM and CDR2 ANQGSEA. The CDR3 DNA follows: TGCAGCGTTGCCTGGGACAGCAAAAACATTCAGTACTTC. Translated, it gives CSVAWDSKNIQYF.

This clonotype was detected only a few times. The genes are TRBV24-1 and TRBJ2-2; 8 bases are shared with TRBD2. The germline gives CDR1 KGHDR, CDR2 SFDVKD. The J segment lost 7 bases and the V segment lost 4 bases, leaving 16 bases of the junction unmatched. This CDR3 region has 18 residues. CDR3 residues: CATSDRGGSGLIYGELFF. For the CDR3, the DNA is TGTGCCACCAGTGACCGGGGGGGGAGCGGCCTTATATACGGGGAGCTGTTTTTT.

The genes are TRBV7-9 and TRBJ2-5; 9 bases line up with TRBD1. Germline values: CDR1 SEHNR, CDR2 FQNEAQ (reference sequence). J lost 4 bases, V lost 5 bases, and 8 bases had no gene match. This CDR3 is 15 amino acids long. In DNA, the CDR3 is TGTGCCAGCAGCCATACGACAGGGGGGACAGAGACCCAGTACTTC. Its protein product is CASSHTTGGTETQYF. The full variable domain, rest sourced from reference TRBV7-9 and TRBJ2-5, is DTGVSQNPRHKITKRGQNVTFRCDPISEHNRLYWYRQTLGQGPEFLTYFQNEAQLEKSRLLSDRFSAERPKGSFSTLEIQRTEQGDSAMYLCASSHTTGGTETQYFGPGTRLLVL.

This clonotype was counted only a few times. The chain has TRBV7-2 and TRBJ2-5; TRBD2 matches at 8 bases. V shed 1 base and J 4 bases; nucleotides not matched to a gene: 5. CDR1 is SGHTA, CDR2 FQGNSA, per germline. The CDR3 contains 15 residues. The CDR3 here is CASSLGGGRRETQYF. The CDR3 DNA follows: TGTGCCAGCAGCTTAGGCGGGGGGCGGAGAGAGACCCAGTACTTC.

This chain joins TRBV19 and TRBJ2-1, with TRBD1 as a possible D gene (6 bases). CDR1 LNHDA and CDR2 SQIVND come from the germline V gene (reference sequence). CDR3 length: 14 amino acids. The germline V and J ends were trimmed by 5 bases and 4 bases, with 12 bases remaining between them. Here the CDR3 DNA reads TGTGCCAGTAGTGCAGGGGTGACGTACAATGAGCAGTTCTTC. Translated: CASSAGVTYNEQFF.

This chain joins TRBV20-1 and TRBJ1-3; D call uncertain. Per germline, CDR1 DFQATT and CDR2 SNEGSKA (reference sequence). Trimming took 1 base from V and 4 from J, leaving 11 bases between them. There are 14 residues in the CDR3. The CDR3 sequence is CSARVGTSGNTIYF. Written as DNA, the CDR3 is TGCAGTGCTAGAGTGGGCACTTCCGGAAACACCATATATTTT.

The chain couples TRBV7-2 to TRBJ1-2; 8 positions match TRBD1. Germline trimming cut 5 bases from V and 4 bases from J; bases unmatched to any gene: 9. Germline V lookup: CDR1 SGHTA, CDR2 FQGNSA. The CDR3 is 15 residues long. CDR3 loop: CASSTTGEALYGYTF. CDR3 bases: TGTGCCAGCAGCACGACAGGGGAGGCCCTCTATGGCTACACCTTC.

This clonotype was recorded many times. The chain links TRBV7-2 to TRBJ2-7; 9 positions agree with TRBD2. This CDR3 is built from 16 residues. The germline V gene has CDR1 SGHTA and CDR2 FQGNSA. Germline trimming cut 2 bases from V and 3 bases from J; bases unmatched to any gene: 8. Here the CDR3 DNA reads TGTGCCAGCAGCTTAACAGGTAGCGGGAGCCGCTACGAGCAGTACTTC. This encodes CASSLTGSGSRYEQYF.

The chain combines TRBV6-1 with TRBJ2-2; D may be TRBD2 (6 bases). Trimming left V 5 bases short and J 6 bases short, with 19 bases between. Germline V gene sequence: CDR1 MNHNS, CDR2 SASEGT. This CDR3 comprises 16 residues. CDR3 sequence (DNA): TGTGCCAGCAGTACCCTGGCGGGATCGGGTTCCGGGGAGCTGTTTTTT. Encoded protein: CASSTLAGSGSGELFF.

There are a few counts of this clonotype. CDR3: CASSQDLPGITEAFF. The CDR3 region has the DNA TGCGCCAGCAGCCAAGATCTTCCGGGAATCACTGAAGCTTTCTTT. The rearrangement links TRBV4-1 to TRBJ1-1; no clear D. V shed 0 bases and J shed 4 bases, with 12 bases lying between them. The CDR3 is 15 residues long. The germline V gene has CDR1 MGHRA and CDR2 YSYEKL.

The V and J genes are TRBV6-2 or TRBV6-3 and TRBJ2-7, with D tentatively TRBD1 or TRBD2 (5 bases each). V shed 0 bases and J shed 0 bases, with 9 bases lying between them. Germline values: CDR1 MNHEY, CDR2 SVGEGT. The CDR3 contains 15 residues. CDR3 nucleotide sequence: TGTGCCAGCAGTTACTCTTCGGGGACCTCCTACGAGCAGTACTTC. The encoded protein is CASSYSSGTSYEQYF.

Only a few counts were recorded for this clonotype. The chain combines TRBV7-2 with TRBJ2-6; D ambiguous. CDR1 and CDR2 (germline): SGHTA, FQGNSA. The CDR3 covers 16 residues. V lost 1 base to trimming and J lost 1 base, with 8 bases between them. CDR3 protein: CASSLGLASGANVLTF. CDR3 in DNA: TGTGCCAGCAGCTTAGGATTGGCGTCTGGGGCCAACGTCCTGACTTTC.

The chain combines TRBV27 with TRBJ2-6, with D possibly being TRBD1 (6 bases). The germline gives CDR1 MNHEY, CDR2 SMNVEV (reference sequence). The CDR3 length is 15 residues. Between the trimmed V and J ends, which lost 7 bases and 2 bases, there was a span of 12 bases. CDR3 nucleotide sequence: TGTGCCAGCACTCGAAACAGGGCTGGGGCCAACGTCCTGACTTTC. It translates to CASTRNRAGANVLTF.

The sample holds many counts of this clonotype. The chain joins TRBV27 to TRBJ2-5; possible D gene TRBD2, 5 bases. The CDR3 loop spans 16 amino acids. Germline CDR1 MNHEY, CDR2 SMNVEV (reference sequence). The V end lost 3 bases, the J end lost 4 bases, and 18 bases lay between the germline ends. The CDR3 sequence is CASSFDSRGNGETQYF. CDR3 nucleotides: TGTGCCAGCAGTTTTGATTCCCGGGGAAATGGAGAGACCCAGTACTTC.

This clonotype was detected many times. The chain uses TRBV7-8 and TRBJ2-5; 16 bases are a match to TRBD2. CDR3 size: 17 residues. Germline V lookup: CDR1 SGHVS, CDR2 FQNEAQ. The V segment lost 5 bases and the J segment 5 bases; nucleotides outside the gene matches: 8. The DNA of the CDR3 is TGTGCCAGCAGCCGGGGACTAGCGGGAGGGTTGCGGGAGACCCAGTACTTC. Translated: CASSRGLAGGLRETQYF.

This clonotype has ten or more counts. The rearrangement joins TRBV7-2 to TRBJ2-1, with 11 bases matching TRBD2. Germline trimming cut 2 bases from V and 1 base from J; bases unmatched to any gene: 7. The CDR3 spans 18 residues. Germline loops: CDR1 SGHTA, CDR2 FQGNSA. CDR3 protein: CASSLLGGTSGSYNEQFF. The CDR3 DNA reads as TGTGCCAGCAGCTTATTGGGCGGGACTAGCGGTTCCTACAATGAGCAGTTCTTC.

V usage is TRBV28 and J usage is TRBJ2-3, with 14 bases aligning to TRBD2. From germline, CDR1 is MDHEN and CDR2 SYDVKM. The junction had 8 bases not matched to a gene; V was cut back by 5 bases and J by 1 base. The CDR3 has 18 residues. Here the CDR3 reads CASSPLGLAGDRTDTQYF. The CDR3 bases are TGTGCCAGCAGTCCATTGGGACTAGCGGGAGATCGCACAGATACGCAGTATTTT.

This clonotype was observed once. CDR3 DNA sequence: TGCAGCGTTGATTTGGGCGGATCGGGCGAGCAGTTCTTC. It specifies CSVDLGGSGEQFF. The V gene is TRBV29-1, the J gene TRBJ2-1; D is unclear. This CDR3 comprises 13 residues. CDR1 and CDR2 from the germline V gene are SQVTM and ANQGSEA. The V and J ends lost 3 bases and 10 bases respectively, with 16 bases between them.

CDR3 protein: CASSLKAGVVTEAFF. CDR3 nucleotide sequence: TGTGCCAGCAGTTTAAAGGCAGGGGTCGTCACTGAAGCTTTCTTT. The genes are TRBV12-3 or TRBV12-4 and TRBJ1-1; weak D call: TRBD1 (6 bases). The CDR3 has 15 residues. V was clipped by 2 bases and J by 4 bases, with 14 bases between them.

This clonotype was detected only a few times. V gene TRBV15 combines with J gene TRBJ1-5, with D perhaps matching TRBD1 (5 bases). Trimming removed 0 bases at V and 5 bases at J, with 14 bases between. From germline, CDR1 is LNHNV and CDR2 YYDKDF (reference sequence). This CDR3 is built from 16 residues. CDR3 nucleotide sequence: TGTGCCACCAGCAGAGATCTCGGGGGAAAGCATCAGCCCCAGCATTTT. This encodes CATSRDLGGKHQPQHF.